The 15 T cell receptor beta chains below come from one sample, sequenced in a study of T cell responses to AZD1222 COVID-19 vaccine. Profiling relied on immunoSEQ multiplex PCR, and the TCRdb table lists in-frame clones only, not all of them. The sample consists of around 120,000 clones, about 92% of them appearing once. Specimen: peripheral blood, collected on day 0 of AZD1222 vaccination. The receptors stem from an adult in good health.

The rearrangement links TRBV2 to TRBJ1-5; the match to TRBD1 covers 11 bases. V gave up 7 bases and J gave up 5 bases; unmatched junction bases: 4. The germline V gene has CDR1 SNHLY and CDR2 FYNNEI. CDR3 length equals 14 residues. CDR3 amino acids: CASTGTGGDQPQHF. CDR3 nucleotides: TGTGCCAGCACTGGGACAGGGGGAGATCAGCCCCAGCATTTT.

V usage is TRBV20-1 and J usage is TRBJ2-3; unclear D gene. Trimming removed 3 bases from V and 6 bases from J, with 4 bases in between. The V gene's germline CDR1 is DFQATT and CDR2 SNEGSKA (reference sequence). The CDR3 is 10 amino acids. CDR3 region: CSASADTQYF. CDR3 coding DNA: TGCAGTGCTAGTGCGGATACGCAGTATTTT.

The CDR3 DNA is TGTGCCAGCAGCTTAGCCCCTCAACTAGAGGAGCAGTTCTTC. This sequence encodes CASSLAPQLEEQFF. This rearrangement joins TRBV11-2 to TRBJ2-1; D is perhaps TRBD2 (5 bases). This CDR3 spans 14 amino acids. The germline V gene encodes CDR1 SGHAT and CDR2 FQNNGV. The V gene lost 1 base and the J gene lost 10 bases, with 14 bases spanning the gap.

J is TRBJ1-6 and V is TRBV11-2; D possibly corresponds to TRBD1 (5 bases). Trimming left V 0 bases short and J 4 bases short, with 13 bases between. The CDR3 consists of 17 residues. The V gene's germline CDR1 is SGHAT and CDR2 FQNNGV. CDR3 residues: CASSLDWAGSYNSPLHF. The CDR3 DNA reads as TGTGCCAGCAGCTTAGATTGGGCAGGGTCGTATAATTCACCCCTCCACTTT.

The V gene is TRBV10-2, the J gene TRBJ1-4; TRBD1 might be the D (5 bases). The ends were cut back, 3 bases at V and 7 bases at J, with 15 bases in the middle. This CDR3 is 15 amino acids long. Germline V gene sequence: CDR1 WSHSY, CDR2 SAAADI. The CDR3 protein is CASSDGTPGVEKLFF. DNA for the CDR3: TGCGCCAGCAGTGACGGGACCCCCGGGGTTGAAAAACTGTTTTTT.

V and J are TRBV29-1 and TRBJ1-1; perhaps TRBD1 as D (6 bases). Trimming pared 5 bases from V and 9 bases from J, leaving 22 bases between. This CDR3 spans 14 amino acids. CDR1 SQVTM and CDR2 ANQGSEA come from the germline V gene. The CDR3 DNA reads TGCAGCGTTCTGGTTGCAGGGGATCTGAGGCAAGCTTTCTTT. Translating it yields CSVLVAGDLRQAFF.

The chain couples TRBV7-6 to TRBJ2-3; a possible D gene is TRBD2 (6 bases). CDR3 size: 15 residues. Germline CDR1 reads SGHVS; CDR2 reads FNYEAQ. V was cut by 3 bases and J by 2 bases, with 12 bases left in between. The CDR3 DNA follows: TGTGCCAGCAGCTTGGGTAGGCGGGACACAGATACGCAGTATTTT. Translating gives CASSLGRRDTDTQYF.

The chain has TRBV15 and TRBJ2-7, with no clear D. The CDR3 totals 14 residues. Looked up from germline, CDR1 is LNHNV and CDR2 is YYDKDF (reference sequence). V was trimmed by 5 bases and J by 0 bases, leaving 11 bases between them. For the CDR3, the DNA is TGTGCCACCAGCTACGACAAAAGCTCCTACGAGCAGTACTTC. Translating it yields CATSYDKSSYEQYF.

The sample holds one count of this clone. The J gene is TRBJ1-6, the V gene TRBV18; the D is unclear. Germline values: CDR1 KGHSH, CDR2 LQKENI. This CDR3 has 15 residues. Trimming took 6 bases from V and 6 from J, leaving 15 bases between them. CDR3 sequence reads: CASSSEVGFNSPLHF. DNA for the CDR3: TGTGCCAGCTCGTCTGAGGTGGGGTTTAATTCACCCCTCCACTTT.

The V and J genes are TRBV15 and TRBJ1-4; D is possibly TRBD1 (6 bases). Germline values: CDR1 LNHNV, CDR2 YYDKDF (reference sequence). The CDR3 has 15 residues. V lost 2 bases, J lost 8 bases, and 15 bases lay in between. The chain's CDR3 is CATSRSPPGQEKLFF. In nucleotides, the CDR3 is TGTGCCACCAGCAGATCCCCGCCAGGACAGGAAAAACTGTTTTTT.

The chain recombines TRBV28 with TRBJ2-7; D uncertain. V gave up 7 bases and J gave up 2 bases, with 12 bases separating them. Germline V lookup: CDR1 MDHEN, CDR2 SYDVKM. This CDR3 comprises 13 residues. CDR3 DNA: TGTGCCAGCACCTCCAGTCGTCCCTACGAGCAGTACTTC. This encodes CASTSSRPYEQYF.

The rearrangement joins TRBV4-2 to TRBJ2-1; no firm D call. CDR1 and CDR2 (germline): LGHNA, YNFKEQ. V lost 5 bases and J lost 9, with 8 bases in between. The CDR3 is 11 amino acids. CDR3 coding DNA: TGTGCCAGCAGCAATAGTGGTGAGCAGTTCTTC. This codes for CASSNSGEQFF.

This chain uses TRBV19 with TRBJ2-5; D remains unclear. Germline V CDR1 and CDR2: LNHDA, SQIVND (reference sequence). The germline V and J ends were trimmed by 5 bases and 7 bases, with 14 bases remaining between them. The CDR3 is made up of 13 amino acids. The CDR3 sequence: CASSVVSVGTQYF. CDR3 sequence (DNA): TGTGCCAGTAGTGTTGTGTCAGTAGGGACCCAGTACTTC.

The count of this clone is one. The chain recombines TRBV4-1 with TRBJ2-6; D remains unclear. Germline values: CDR1 MGHRA, CDR2 YSYEKL. This CDR3 has 15 residues. V was pared by 0 bases and J by 2 bases, with 5 bases between. The CDR3, as DNA: TGCGCCAGCAGCCAAGAGATAACTGGGGCCAACGTCCTGACTTTC. Its protein product is CASSQEITGANVLTF.

The chain couples TRBV3-1 (or the pseudogene TRBV3-2) to TRBJ2-7, with 10 bases identical to TRBD2. The CDR3 totals 14 residues. Germline-derived CDR1 and CDR2 are LGHDT and YNNKEL (reference sequence). Trimming cost V 6 bases and J 9 bases; bases outside gene matches: 11. The CDR3 DNA is TGTGCCAGCAGTAGGCTAGCGGGAGCTCCCGGGCAGTACTTC. This sequence encodes CASSRLAGAPGQYF.